A single T cell receptor (beta chain) is shown here with its context. Input per replicate PCR of unsorted PBMC was around 0.3 ug DNA, corresponding to roughly 30,000 T cell genomes. Produced via immunoSEQ multiplex PCR; TCRdb's table is partial and in-frame only. The sample has about 560,000 clones, 70% to 80% seen once. These data belong to a study of shared clonotypes between healthy human individuals. The CDR3 loop spans 16 amino acids. The germline gives CDR1 LNHDA, CDR2 SQIVND (reference sequence). Between the trimmed V and J ends, which lost 7 bases and 3 bases, there was a span of 21 bases. The sequence came from a woman between 40 and 50 years old in good health. Some clones in this sample may be carry-over from other donors' samples. What was sequenced was PBMCs. The chain is built from TRBV19 and TRBJ2-5; a possible D gene is TRBD2 (6 bases). The CDR3 DNA reads as TGTGCCAGTAACAAACTTGGGGCGGGGTCCGAAGAGACCCAGTACTTC. Protein sequence: CASNKLGAGSEETQYF.